This TCR beta chain was sequenced in a study of brain T cells in children with intractable seizures. Overall study findings and caveats: Patients' HCMV serostatus was unknown; virus specificity rests on CDR3 similarity alone.

Only cases whose brain tissue showed the highest T cell transcript signatures were sequenced. CDR3 size: 13 residues. V was trimmed by 1 base and J by 1 base, leaving 4 bases between them. CDR1 is MGHRA, CDR2 YSYEKL, per germline. About this clone: The antigen is not known.

Only in-frame clones appear in the TCRdb table, and some are missing; sequencing was by immunoSEQ multiplex PCR. The sample shows under 150,000 clones, approximately 94% of them seen only once. The gene calls are TRBV4-1 and TRBJ2-5, with D unresolved. Sequences were derived from peripheral blood, sampled at surgery. This receptor was identified in a boy in the first two years of life with hemimegalencephaly and intractable seizures. Written as DNA, the CDR3 is TGCGCCAGCAGCCAAGCTACCCAAGAGACCCAGTACTTC. Protein: CASSQATQETQYF.